The clone carrying this TCR beta chain was seen many times. Its antigen is currently unknown. These data are taken from a study of T cells after yellow fever vaccination. Study-wide results and caveats: Peaking faster, on day 5 versus 15, the secondary response was nonetheless weaker.

5'RACE template switching produced TCR cDNA carrying a universal primer site and UMIs. TCRdb independently ran MiXCR on the 5' RACE reads; one entry per CDR3 protein. The sample includes hundreds of thousands of distinct CDR3 sequences, less than 4.5% seen only once; the top ten take about 20%. The TCR was taken from a young man who received the YFV17D yellow fever vaccine. The material was PBMCs, obtained on the day of the yellow fever booster vaccination.

CDR3 coding DNA: TGTGCCAGCAGCCCCCCTTCGGGATTCGGCATTCAGTACTTC. It translates to CASSPPSGFGIQYF. The chain carries TRBV9 and TRBJ2-4; a weak D match, TRBD2 (5 bases). V dropped 4 bases and J dropped 9 bases, with 17 bases sitting between them. The CDR3 runs to 14 residues. The germline V gene encodes CDR1 SGDLS and CDR2 YYNGEE.